Below are 18 T cell receptor beta chains sequenced from a single sample in a study of T cell repertoires in cytomegalovirus infection. TCRdb analysed the reads with MiXCR anew, one entry per CDR3 protein. The sample holds over 150,000 distinct CDR3 sequences, roughly 17% seen once. Input material: CD8+ T cells from PBMCs. These receptors were obtained from a human donor in good health (CMV status not recorded). Some clones in this sample may be carry-over from other donors' samples.

The chain couples TRBV7-2 to TRBJ2-5; D is uncertain. The V end was cut by 4 bases, the J end by 1 base, with 4 bases between. The CDR3 has 12 residues. Germline values: CDR1 SGHTA, CDR2 FQGNSA. This chain's CDR3 is CASSSPQETQYF. In DNA, the CDR3 is TGTGCCAGCAGCTCCCCCCAAGAGACCCAGTACTTC. The full variable domain, completed using reference TRBV7-2 and TRBJ2-5, is GAGVSQSPSNKVTEKGKDVELRCDPISGHTALYWYRQSLGQGLEFLIYFQGNSAPDKSGLPSDRFSAERTGGSVSTLTIQRTQQEDSAVYLCASSSPQETQYFGPGTRLLVL.

This clonotype was found many times. The chain couples TRBV7-8 to TRBJ2-1; 13 bases line up with TRBD2. The length of the CDR3 is 16 residues. The trim removed 3 bases at V and 6 bases at J, leaving 5 bases unmatched. Germline loops: CDR1 SGHVS, CDR2 FQNEAQ. CDR3 residues: CASSFRTSGGPNEQFF. The DNA for the CDR3 is TGTGCCAGCAGCTTTCGGACTAGCGGGGGCCCCAATGAGCAGTTCTTC.

This chain links TRBV28 with TRBJ1-4; a possible D gene is TRBD1 (6 bases). V lost 5 bases, J lost 8 bases, and 21 bases lay in between. The germline V gene encodes CDR1 MDHEN and CDR2 SYDVKM. CDR3 size: 16 residues. CDR3 residues: CASSLTISGAGEKLFF. The CDR3 DNA is TGTGCCAGCAGTCTTACCATATCAGGGGCGGGGGAAAAACTGTTTTTT.

In its sample, this clonotype was seen a few times. The chain has TRBV6-5 and TRBJ2-4, with TRBD2 matching over 7 bases. Losses at the gene ends were 7 bases for V and 4 bases for J; bases not matched to a gene: 16. The CDR3 covers 17 residues. Looked up from germline, CDR1 is MNHEY and CDR2 is SVGAGI. DNA for the CDR3: TGTGCCAGCAAAAGCGGGACCCGAGCTATAGATAAAAACATTCAGTACTTC. Translating it yields CASKSGTRAIDKNIQYF.

This clonotype was observed a few times. V usage is TRBV5-6 and J usage is TRBJ1-5; no clear D gene. V shed 1 base and J shed 5 bases, with 4 bases lying between them. Germline CDR1 and CDR2: SGHDT and YYEEEE. The CDR3 length is 12 residues. The CDR3 reads CASSLTDQPQHF. DNA for the CDR3: TGTGCCAGCAGCTTGACCGATCAGCCCCAGCATTTT.

V gene TRBV12-3 or TRBV12-4 combines with J gene TRBJ1-2; 10 nucleotides align to TRBD1. Trimming removed 11 bases from V and 4 bases from J; junction bases left unmatched: 13. This CDR3 is built from 15 residues. The CDR3 DNA follows: TGTGCCGGATTGAAAGGGGACAGGGGTTCCTATGGCTACACCTTC. Protein sequence: CAGLKGDRGSYGYTF.

This clonotype was seen a few times. The J gene is TRBJ1-2, the V gene TRBV20-1; TRBD1 agrees at 9 bases. The CDR3 has 16 amino acids. Germline trimming cut 0 bases from V and 1 base from J; bases unmatched to any gene: 6. Germline CDR1 reads DFQATT; CDR2 reads SNEGSKA (reference sequence). CDR3: CSARDQGQGFNYGYTF. CDR3 DNA sequence: TGCAGTGCTAGAGATCAAGGACAGGGGTTTAACTATGGCTACACCTTC.

The chain is built from TRBV7-6 and TRBJ2-7; the D gene is possibly TRBD1 (6 bases). The V gene's germline CDR1 is SGHVS and CDR2 FNYEAQ. The CDR3 consists of 14 residues. Trimming took 2 bases from V and 1 from J, leaving 9 bases between them. The CDR3 DNA follows: TGTGCCAGCAGCTTATCACAGGGATCCTACGAGCAGTACTTC. It encodes CASSLSQGSYEQYF. The variable domain in full, with the rest retrieved from reference TRBV7-6 and TRBJ2-7, is GAGVSQSPRYKVTKRGQDVALRCDPISGHVSLYWYRQALGQGPEFLTYFNYEAQQDKSGLPNDRFSAERPEGSISTLTIQRTEQRDSAMYRCASSLSQGSYEQYFGPGTRLTVT.

V and J are TRBV6-2 or TRBV6-3 and TRBJ2-5, with D possibly TRBD1 on 6 matching bases. This CDR3 has 15 amino acids. The V end was cut by 4 bases, the J end by 5 bases, with 17 bases between. The germline CDR1 and CDR2 sequences are MNHEY and SVGEGT. CDR3: CASSLGTSPRETQYF. In DNA form, the CDR3 reads TGTGCCAGCAGTTTAGGGACAAGCCCGAGGGAGACCCAGTACTTC.

This clonotype was observed a handful of times. The chain carries TRBV27 and TRBJ2-7; D remains unclear. CDR3 length: 15 amino acids. Germline CDR1 reads MNHEY; CDR2 reads SMNVEV (reference sequence). V shed 6 bases and J shed 0 bases, with 15 bases lying between them. The CDR3: CASRISPTYSYEQYF. CDR3 DNA sequence: TGTGCCAGCAGAATCTCGCCTACTTACTCCTACGAGCAGTACTTC.

This clonotype was picked up a small number of times. The V and J genes are TRBV4-3 and TRBJ2-7, with D unclear. The V and J ends lost 0 bases and 0 bases respectively, with 6 bases between them. The germline V gene encodes CDR1 LGHNA and CDR2 YSLEER. The CDR3 is 14 residues long. The CDR3 sequence is CASSQEGGSYEQYF. CDR3 in DNA: TGCGCCAGCAGCCAAGAGGGCGGCTCCTACGAGCAGTACTTC.

V usage is TRBV6-6 and J usage is TRBJ2-1; 8 nucleotides agree with TRBD1. V gave up 2 bases and J gave up 3 bases; unmatched junction bases: 6. This CDR3 is 16 amino acids long. Germline CDR1 and CDR2: MNHNY and SVGAGI (reference sequence). The CDR3 region has the DNA TGTGCCAGCAGTTACCCGAAGGACAGGGTCTACAATGAGCAGTTCTTC. It encodes CASSYPKDRVYNEQFF.

This clonotype was found a few times. V is TRBV12-3 or TRBV12-4 and J is TRBJ2-1; 9 bases are a match to TRBD1. CDR3 length: 14 amino acids. With 5 bases clipped from V and 10 bases from J, the junction kept 9 bases outside the gene matches. CDR3 in DNA: TGTGCCAGCAGTCCGGCCGGGACAGGGTTCGAGCAGTTCTTC. It yields the protein CASSPAGTGFEQFF.

There are a few counts of this clonotype. The CDR3 protein is CASSRTGGPYGYTF. In nucleotides, the CDR3 is TGCGCCAGCAGCCGCACAGGGGGCCCCTATGGCTACACCTTC. The V gene is TRBV4-3, the J gene TRBJ1-2; 9 bases map to TRBD1. CDR1 is LGHNA and CDR2 is YSLEER in the germline V gene. Losses at the gene ends were 4 bases for V and 4 bases for J; bases not matched to a gene: 4. This CDR3 spans 14 amino acids.

This clonotype was picked up one time. V usage is TRBV2 and J usage is TRBJ1-1; TRBD1 matches at 7 bases. This CDR3 is 16 amino acids long. Losses at the gene ends were 10 bases for V and 0 bases for J; bases not matched to a gene: 14. CDR1 SNHLY and CDR2 FYNNEI come from the germline V gene. CDR3 loop: CAITIGDRLMNTEAFF. In DNA, the CDR3 is TGTGCCATCACTATCGGGGACAGACTCATGAACACTGAAGCTTTCTTT. The whole variable domain, filled in from reference TRBV2 and TRBJ1-1, reads EPEVTQTPSHQVTQMGQEVILRCVPISNHLYFYWYRQILGQKVEFLVSFYNNEISEKSEIFDDQFSVERPDGSNFTLKIRSTKLEDSAMYFCAITIGDRLMNTEAFFGQGTRLTVV.

This clonotype turned up a few times. The CDR3 reads CASSPRDRHTDTQYF. CDR3 DNA sequence: TGTGCCAGCAGCCCCCGGGACCGACACACAGATACGCAGTATTTT. This chain uses TRBV14 with TRBJ2-3; D could derive from TRBD1 or TRBD2 (5 bases each). Germline V lookup: CDR1 SGHDN, CDR2 FVKESK. V shed 4 bases and J shed 2 bases, with 13 bases lying between them. The CDR3 sequence is 15 residues long.

The chain combines TRBV12-3 or TRBV12-4 with TRBJ1-2, with D perhaps matching TRBD1 (5 bases). V dropped 2 bases and J dropped 7 bases, with 11 bases sitting between them. CDR3 length: 13 amino acids. Written as DNA, the CDR3 is TGTGCCAGCAGTTTAAGGGGAAGATTTGGCTACACCTTC. It is translated as CASSLRGRFGYTF.

The CDR3 loop reads CSAGTSGDSDTQYF. The CDR3 nucleotides are TGCAGTGCTGGGACTAGCGGGGACTCAGATACGCAGTATTTT. V and J are TRBV20-1 and TRBJ2-3; 13 bases agree with TRBD2. With V trimmed by 5 bases and J by 4 bases, 3 bases remained unmatched. The CDR3 has 14 residues. Per the germline V gene, CDR1 is DFQATT and CDR2 is SNEGSKA (reference sequence).